These 32 T cell receptor beta chains originate from one sample sequenced in a study of CXCR3-negative and CXCR3-positive naive CD8 T cells. Study results and limitations: Greater hydrophobicity was found in TRB CDR3s of CXCR3-positive naive cells than of CXCR3-negative naive cells.

Through 5' RACE with UMI labels, the TRB cDNA libraries were prepared. From the 5' RACE reads, TCRdb lists one entry per CDR3 protein and no DNA. In total, the table holds 120,000 or so distinct CDR3 sequences. Their antigens remain unidentified. The sample was naive CXCR3+ CD8+ T cells from blood. As for subset: CD45RO-CCR7+CD27+CD95- naive CD8+ T cells expressing CXCR3 (TNR3+). The receptors derive from a human donor in good health. Some clones in this sample may be carry-over from other donors' samples.

The chain uses TRBV20-1 and TRBJ2-3. This CDR3 contains 14 residues. Germline assignment: CDR1 DFQATT and CDR2 SNEGSKA (reference sequence). Here the CDR3 reads CSARESLALNTQYF.

The chain links TRBV12-3 or TRBV12-4 to TRBJ1-2; without DNA, the TCRdb call of TRBD1 cannot be checked. The CDR3 is 16 residues long. The CDR3 loop is CASSSMGAVITNIYTF.

V gene TRBV27 combines with J gene TRBJ2-5; TCRdb's D call, TRBD1, is unchecked because there is no DNA. CDR1 is MNHEY and CDR2 is SMNVEV in the germline V gene (reference sequence). The CDR3 has 14 amino acids. CDR3 protein: CASSPTGIGETQYF.

The chain recombines TRBV6-2 or TRBV6-3 with TRBJ1-1. Per germline, CDR1 MNHEY and CDR2 SVGEGT. This CDR3 is 13 amino acids long. The CDR3: CASSYSKNTEAFF.

This chain joins TRBV27 and TRBJ2-5; TCRdb's D call, TRBD2, is unchecked because there is no DNA. This CDR3 comprises 13 residues. Germline V CDR1 and CDR2: MNHEY, SMNVEV (reference sequence). CDR3 in amino acids: CSPGGALKETQYF.

V usage is TRBV27 and J usage is TRBJ2-3; TCRdb lists TRBD2, though no DNA is available to test this call. CDR1 and CDR2 from the germline V gene are MNHEY and SMNVEV (reference sequence). The CDR3 sequence is 16 residues long. The CDR3 sequence: CASRPYLEGYSDTQYF.

The chain recombines TRBV2 with TRBJ2-1; TCRdb returns TRBD2, unconfirmable since there is no DNA. Per the germline V gene, CDR1 is SNHLY and CDR2 is FYNNEI. The CDR3 contains 14 residues. CDR3: CASSEPGLTDEQFF.

The V and J genes are TRBV27 and TRBJ1-5; TCRdb's D call, TRBD1, is unchecked because there is no DNA. CDR3 length: 14 residues. Germline CDR1 MNHEY, CDR2 SMNVEV (reference sequence). This CDR3 reads CASSQGQFNQPQHF.

The V and J genes are TRBV7-9 and TRBJ2-7; TCRdb calls TRBD1, which cannot be checked without DNA. The length of the CDR3 is 17 residues. Germline-derived CDR1 and CDR2 are SEHNR and FQNEAQ (reference sequence). CDR3 amino acids: CASSSARGTGTVYEQYF.

The CDR3 spells CSARVSAGGTYEQYF. The chain links TRBV20-1 to TRBJ2-7; lacking DNA, the TRBD2 call made by TCRdb goes unchecked. Looked up from germline, CDR1 is DFQATT and CDR2 is SNEGSKA (reference sequence). The CDR3 totals 15 residues.

This chain joins TRBV5-5 and TRBJ2-2; TCRdb's D call, TRBD1, is unchecked because there is no DNA. There are 15 residues in the CDR3. Germline assignment: CDR1 SGHKS and CDR2 YYEKEE (reference sequence). This CDR3 reads CASSWTGGFTGELFF.

The V gene is TRBV25-1, the J gene TRBJ2-7; TCRdb gives TRBD1 as the D gene, but with no DNA this cannot be confirmed. From germline, CDR1 is MGHDK and CDR2 SYGVNS. The CDR3 is 14 amino acids. The CDR3: CASSVRQGAYEQYF.

V is TRBV29-1 and J is TRBJ2-3; TCRdb outputs TRBD2, but without DNA this stays unchecked. The germline V gene encodes CDR1 SQVTM and CDR2 ANQGSEA. The CDR3 has 17 residues. The CDR3 region is CSVEGTGTSLFTDTQYF.

This chain links TRBV7-8 with TRBJ2-3; absent DNA, TCRdb's TRBD2 call cannot be checked. The CDR3 extends over 16 amino acids. The germline gives CDR1 SGHVS, CDR2 FQNEAQ. CDR3 residues: CASSLAASGSTDTQYF.

This chain joins TRBV9 and TRBJ1-5; TCRdb's D call of TRBD1 is untestable without DNA. CDR1 and CDR2 from the germline V gene are SGDLS and YYNGEE. The CDR3 spans 14 residues. The CDR3 sequence: CASSSRDTPQPQHF.

The V gene is TRBV29-1, the J gene TRBJ2-1; TCRdb's D call, TRBD1, is unchecked because there is no DNA. The germline V gene encodes CDR1 SQVTM and CDR2 ANQGSEA. The CDR3 contains 17 residues. This CDR3 is CSVEFPVSSLLYNEQFF.

V is TRBV6-6 and J is TRBJ2-3. The CDR3 totals 14 residues. The germline CDR1 and CDR2 sequences are MNHNY and SVGAGI (reference sequence). CDR3 amino acids: CASSYSSGTDTQYF.

The chain is built from TRBV7-2 and TRBJ2-7. Germline loops: CDR1 SGHTA, CDR2 FQGNSA. The CDR3 has 14 amino acids. CDR3: CASSLTRGSYEQYF.

The rearrangement links TRBV7-3 to TRBJ1-1. The CDR3 is made up of 15 amino acids. Germline CDR1 reads SGHTA; CDR2 reads FQGTGA. Here the CDR3 reads CASSQMTVMNTEAFF. The whole variable domain, remainder taken from reference TRBV7-3 and TRBJ1-1, is GAGVSQTPSNKVTEKGKYVELRCDPISGHTALYWYRQSLGQGPEFLIYFQGTGAADDSGLPNDRFFAVRPEGSVSTLKIQRTERGDSAVYLCASSQMTVMNTEAFFGQGTRLTVV.

The genes are TRBV20-1 and TRBJ2-3; the TRBD1 assignment by TCRdb is unverifiable without DNA. Germline V gives CDR1 DFQATT, CDR2 SNEGSKA (reference sequence). The CDR3 has 16 residues. The CDR3: CSAGDSRRGSTDTQYF.

This chain joins TRBV30 and TRBJ2-1; no DNA is available, so the TRBD2 call from TCRdb remains unchecked. Per the germline V gene, CDR1 is GTSNPN and CDR2 is SVGIG (reference sequence). The CDR3 length is 13 residues. The CDR3 is CAWSRGAGNEQFF. Supplemented by reference TRBV30 and TRBJ2-1, the full variable domain reads SQTIHQWPATLVQPVGSPLSLECTVEGTSNPNLYWYRQAAGRGLQLLFYSVGIGQISSEVPQNLSASRPQDRQFILSSKKLLLSDSGFYLCAWSRGAGNEQFFGPGTRLTVL.

The chain combines TRBV4-3 with TRBJ2-1; the D call from TCRdb, TRBD2, cannot be confirmed without DNA. The CDR3 contains 14 residues. Looked up from germline, CDR1 is LGHNA and CDR2 is YSLEER. CDR3 protein: CASSHTPSLGEQFF.

The rearrangement links TRBV20-1 to TRBJ2-3. Germline V gene sequence: CDR1 DFQATT, CDR2 SNEGSKA (reference sequence). The CDR3 runs 15 residues. The CDR3 sequence is CSARGHLLGTDTQYF.

This sequence joins TRBV29-1 and TRBJ2-1. Germline-derived CDR1 and CDR2 are SQVTM and ANQGSEA. The CDR3 sequence is 13 residues long. The CDR3 region is CSVVGGAYNEQFF.

The rearrangement uses TRBV7-7 and TRBJ2-5; TCRdb reports TRBD1, a call that lacks DNA to check it against. Germline assignment: CDR1 SSHAT and CDR2 FNYEAQ (reference sequence). The CDR3 loop spans 15 amino acids. The CDR3 sequence: CASSLVFQGEETQYF.

V and J are TRBV14 and TRBJ2-1; TCRdb's D gene call, TRBD1, goes unchecked for lack of DNA. The germline V gene encodes CDR1 SGHDN and CDR2 FVKESK. CDR3 length: 16 amino acids. CDR3 sequence: CASSHLFGQGNNEQFF.

The chain carries TRBV4-1 and TRBJ1-2; the D gene TCRdb calls, TRBD1, cannot be checked with no DNA. Germline lookup yields CDR1 MGHRA and CDR2 YSYEKL. The CDR3 has 14 amino acids. The CDR3 here is CASSQGQANYGYTF.

The V gene is TRBV7-9, the J gene TRBJ1-2; the TRBD1 assignment by TCRdb is unverifiable without DNA. The CDR3 has 15 residues. The germline V gene has CDR1 SEHNR and CDR2 FQNEAQ (reference sequence). The CDR3 sequence is CSSSLRDRGQEGYTF.

V is TRBV12-3 or TRBV12-4 and J is TRBJ2-7. CDR3 length: 14 amino acids. CDR3 region: CASSFDTDSYEQYF.

The chain has TRBV12-3 or TRBV12-4 and TRBJ2-1; no DNA is available, so the TRBD2 call from TCRdb remains unchecked. This CDR3 region has 15 residues. CDR3 sequence reads: CASSPGTSGIGEQFF.

The CDR3 sequence: CASSQQAGPLYF. The V and J genes are TRBV4-1 and TRBJ2-5; no DNA is available, so the TRBD1 call from TCRdb remains unchecked. This CDR3 contains 12 residues. In germline, CDR1 is MGHRA, CDR2 YSYEKL.

The chain links TRBV11-3 to TRBJ2-5; there is no DNA to check the TCRdb D call of TRBD1. Germline CDR1 reads SGHNT; CDR2 reads YENEEA. The CDR3 loop spans 14 amino acids. This chain's CDR3 is CASSPWDSQETQYF. Full variable domain (remainder filled in from reference TRBV11-3 and TRBJ2-5): EAGVVQSPRYKIIEKKQPVAFWCNPISGHNTLYWYLQNLGQGPELLIRYENEEAVDDSQLPKDRFSAERLKGVDSTLKIQPAELGDSAVYLCASSPWDSQETQYFGPGTRLLVL.